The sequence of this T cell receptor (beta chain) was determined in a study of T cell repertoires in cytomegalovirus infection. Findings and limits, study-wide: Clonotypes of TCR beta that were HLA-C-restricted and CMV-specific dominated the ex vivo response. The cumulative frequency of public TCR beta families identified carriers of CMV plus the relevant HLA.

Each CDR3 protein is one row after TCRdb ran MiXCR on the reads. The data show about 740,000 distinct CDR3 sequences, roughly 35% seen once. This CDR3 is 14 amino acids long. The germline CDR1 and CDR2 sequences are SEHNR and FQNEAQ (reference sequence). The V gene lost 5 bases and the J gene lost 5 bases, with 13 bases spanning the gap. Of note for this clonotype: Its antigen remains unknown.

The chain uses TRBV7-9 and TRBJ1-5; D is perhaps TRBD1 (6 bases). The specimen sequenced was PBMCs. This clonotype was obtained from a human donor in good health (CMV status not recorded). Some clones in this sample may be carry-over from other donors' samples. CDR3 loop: CASSHRTEDQPQHF. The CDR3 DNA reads TGTGCCAGCAGCCATCGGACAGAAGATCAGCCCCAGCATTTT.